This entry lists 3 T cell receptor beta chains sequenced from one sample in a study of early T cells in non-severe SARS-CoV-2 infection. TCRdb recomputed calls from the 5' RACE reads with MiXCR, one row per CDR3 protein. The sample has about 66,000 distinct CDR3 sequences; 20% to 25% are singletons. Sequences were derived from whole blood, sampled at baseline. The receptors were sampled from an adult who was a healthcare worker with PCR-confirmed SARS-CoV-2 infection or an uninfected control (not recorded which).

This chain links TRBV7-9 with TRBJ1-2; D unresolved. V lost 3 bases and J 3 bases, leaving 11 bases between the germline ends. CDR1 SEHNR and CDR2 FQNEAQ come from the germline V gene (reference sequence). The CDR3 sequence is 14 residues long. The CDR3: CASSFGVPYYGYTF. CDR3 coding DNA: TGTGCCAGCAGCTTTGGGGTCCCTTACTATGGCTACACCTTC.

CDR3 protein: CSVGSGGTDTQYF. The CDR3 bases are TGCAGCGTTGGCTCGGGGGGCACAGATACGCAGTATTTT. The chain couples TRBV29-1 to TRBJ2-3; possibly TRBD2 for D (6 bases). The V end lost 4 bases, the J end lost 1 base, and 9 bases lay between the germline ends. The CDR3 contains 13 residues. Germline assignment: CDR1 SQVTM and CDR2 ANQGSEA.

This clonotype was found a few times. This sequence joins TRBV21-1 and TRBJ2-7; the table's D gene call, TRBD1, was not cross checked with the DNA. TRBV21-1 is termed a pseudogene. This CDR3 is 17 amino acids long. The CDR3 DNA sequence: TGTGCCAGCAGCAAGAACCTCCGAGACAGCCCGGACTACGAGCAGTACTTC. Protein: CASSKNLRDSPDYEQYF.